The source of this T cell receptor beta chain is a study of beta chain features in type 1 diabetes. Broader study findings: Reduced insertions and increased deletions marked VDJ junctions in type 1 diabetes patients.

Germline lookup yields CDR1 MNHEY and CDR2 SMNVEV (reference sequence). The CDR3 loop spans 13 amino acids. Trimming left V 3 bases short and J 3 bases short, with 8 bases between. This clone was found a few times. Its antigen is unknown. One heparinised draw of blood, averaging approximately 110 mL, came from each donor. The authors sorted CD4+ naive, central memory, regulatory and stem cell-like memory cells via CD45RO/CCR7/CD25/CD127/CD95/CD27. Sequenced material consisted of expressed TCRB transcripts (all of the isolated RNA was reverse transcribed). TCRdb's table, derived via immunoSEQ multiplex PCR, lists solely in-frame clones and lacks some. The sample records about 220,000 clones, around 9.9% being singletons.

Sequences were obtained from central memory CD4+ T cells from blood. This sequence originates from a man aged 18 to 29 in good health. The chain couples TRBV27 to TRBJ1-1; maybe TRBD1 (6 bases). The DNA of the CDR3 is TGTGCCAGCAGTTTGGACAGATACACTGAAGCTTTCTTT. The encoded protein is CASSLDRYTEAFF.